This TCR beta chain was observed in a study of blood T cell repertoires in COVID-19. Study overall: Acute and convalescent COVID-19 specimens originated in the United States, Italy and Spain. The cDNA or gDNA used as material had been derived from T cells, B-cell-depleted T cells, or PBMCs.

Original data processing: Scientists estimated how many nucleated cells there were by amplifying reference gene primers. Measured with immunoSEQ multiplex PCR; TCRdb has only the in-frame clones, and not every one. The V and J calls and clone size come from that table; D and trimming were worked out from the DNA. The sample has tens of thousands of clones; more than 70% are singletons. V was pared by 0 bases and J by 3 bases, with 11 bases of the junction left unmatched. The V gene's germline CDR1 is SGDLS and CDR2 YYNGEE. The CDR3 consists of 17 residues. What was sequenced was peripheral blood. The rearrangement joins TRBV9 to TRBJ2-7; TRBD1 aligns across 8 bases. This TCR was recovered from a woman aged 60-75 years with acute or convalescent COVID-19. CDR3 DNA: TGTGCCAGCAGCGTAGAGGAGGGACAGGTTCTACACTACGAGCAGTACTTC. Its protein product is CASSVEEGQVLHYEQYF.